A selection of T cell receptor beta chains follows, all from one sample in a study of shared clonotypes between healthy human individuals. Measured with immunoSEQ multiplex PCR; TCRdb has only the in-frame clones, and not every one. The table records some 1.5 million clones, 95% to 97% of them present only once. The sequenced material came from naive CD4+ T cells sorted from blood. The source is a man aged 25-45 years in good health. CDR3s include the opening cysteine and the closing phenylalanine or tryptophan.

J: TRBJ2-7
length: 14
V: TRBV5-1
CDR3: CASSFGTLSYEQYF

J: TRBJ2-3
length: 15
V: TRBV5-1
CDR3: CASSLDGTRADTQYF

J: TRBJ1-4
length: 14
V: TRBV6-6
CDR3: CASSHSGTDEKLFF

J: TRBJ2-1
length: 13
V: TRBV2
CDR3: CASIKDRDNEQFF

J: TRBJ2-5
length: 10
V: TRBV20-1
CDR3: CSARKETQYF

J: TRBJ2-3
length: 15
V: TRBV28
CDR3: CASSLPGWKRDTQYF

J: TRBJ1-4
length: 17
V: TRBV10-3
CDR3: CAISEPRQGTDREKLFF

J: TRBJ2-7
length: 14
V: TRBV5-1
CDR3: CASSPQAGAFEQYF

J: TRBJ1-5
length: 14
V: TRBV2
CDR3: CASSPRGGNQPQHF

J: TRBJ1-5
length: 14
V: TRBV5-1
CDR3: CASSLGGADQPQHF

J: TRBJ2-5
length: 17
V: TRBV7-2
CDR3: CASSLSAGHPSGETQYF

J: TRBJ1-5
length: 15
V: TRBV7-8
CDR3: CASSLGSGNNQPQHF

J: TRBJ1-4
length: 13
V: TRBV7-3
CDR3: CATSRGANEKLFF

J: TRBJ2-5
length: 14
V: TRBV7-8
CDR3: CASRRREGQETQYF

J: TRBJ2-1
length: 17
V: TRBV4-1
CDR3: CASSQDPGRASYNEQFF

J: TRBJ2-7
length: 15
V: TRBV30
CDR3: CAWTPMGTESYEQYF

J: TRBJ2-7
length: 13
V: TRBV5-4
CDR3: CASSPPGKHEQYF

J: TRBJ2-3
length: 15
V: TRBV5-1
CDR3: CASRGLLGTTDTQYF

J: TRBJ2-1
length: 12
V: TRBV7-9
CDR3: CASMGGPNEQFF

J: TRBJ1-2
length: 13
V: TRBV28
CDR3: CASRTGVLGGYTF

J: TRBJ1-1
length: 15
V: TRBV5-1
CDR3: CASSLEDRILPEAFF

J: TRBJ2-7
length: 14
V: TRBV11-2
CDR3: CASSKLAGRYEQYF

J: TRBJ2-2
length: 17
V: TRBV19
CDR3: CASSIVGTPGSTGELFF

J: TRBJ2-2
length: 13
V: TRBV6-5
CDR3: CASSRWRTGELFF

J: TRBJ1-5
length: 14
V: TRBV30
CDR3: CAWSAGFGNQPQHF

J: TRBJ1-1
length: 14
V: TRBV6-1
CDR3: CASSTGQPNTEAFF

J: TRBJ2-2
length: 16
V: TRBV5-4
CDR3: CASSLLPVGGTGELFF

J: TRBJ2-7
length: 16
V: TRBV5-6
CDR3: CASSLRGRSNSYEQYF

J: TRBJ2-3
length: 16
V: TRBV27
CDR3: CASSRVRLAATDTQYF

J: TRBJ2-1
length: 17
V: TRBV7-2
CDR3: CASRPPGLAGVANEQFF

J: TRBJ2-3
length: 11
V: TRBV7-9
CDR3: CASSRDDTQYF

J: TRBJ2-3
length: 16
V: TRBV18
CDR3: CASSDLAVGLTDTQYF

J: TRBJ2-4
length: 14
V: TRBV11-2
CDR3: CASSLDLIENIQYF

J: TRBJ2-6
length: 17
V: TRBV6-1
CDR3: CASSEVVGTTGANVLTF

J: TRBJ1-5
length: 14
V: TRBV5-5
CDR3: CASSFAGGDQPQHF

J: TRBJ2-7
length: 16
V: TRBV5-1
CDR3: CASSLDPTGGGYEQYF

J: TRBJ2-1
length: 16
V: TRBV7-6
CDR3: CASSLGTSGGAHEQFF

J: TRBJ1-5
length: 14
V: TRBV19
CDR3: CATRDRVVSQPQHF

J: TRBJ1-1
length: 13
V: TRBV5-1
CDR3: CASSLAPNTEAFF

J: TRBJ2-1
length: 12
V: TRBV28
CDR3: CASSSTSVKQFF

J: TRBJ2-2
length: 16
V: TRBV12-2
CDR3: CASRLNSGRPTGELFF